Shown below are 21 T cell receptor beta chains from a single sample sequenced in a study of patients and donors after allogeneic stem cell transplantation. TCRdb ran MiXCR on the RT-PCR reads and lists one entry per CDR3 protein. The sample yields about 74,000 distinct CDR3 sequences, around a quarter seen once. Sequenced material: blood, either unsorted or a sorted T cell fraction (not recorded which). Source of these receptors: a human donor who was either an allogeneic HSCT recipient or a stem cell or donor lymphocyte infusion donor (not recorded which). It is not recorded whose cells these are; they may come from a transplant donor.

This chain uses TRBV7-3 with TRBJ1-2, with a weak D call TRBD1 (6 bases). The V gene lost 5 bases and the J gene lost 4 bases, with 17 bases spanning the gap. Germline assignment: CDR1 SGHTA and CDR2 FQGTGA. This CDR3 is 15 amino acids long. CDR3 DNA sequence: TGTGCCAGCAGCCCACAGGGAAGTGGTGGCTATGGCTACACCTTC. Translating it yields CASSPQGSGGYGYTF.

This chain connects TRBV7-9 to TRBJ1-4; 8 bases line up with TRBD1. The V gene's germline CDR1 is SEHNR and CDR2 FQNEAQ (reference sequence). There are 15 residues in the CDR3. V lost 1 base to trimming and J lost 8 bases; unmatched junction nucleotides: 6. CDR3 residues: CASSLGTGRNEKLFF. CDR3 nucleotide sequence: TGTGCCAGCAGCTTAGGGACAGGGCGGAACGAAAAACTGTTTTTT.

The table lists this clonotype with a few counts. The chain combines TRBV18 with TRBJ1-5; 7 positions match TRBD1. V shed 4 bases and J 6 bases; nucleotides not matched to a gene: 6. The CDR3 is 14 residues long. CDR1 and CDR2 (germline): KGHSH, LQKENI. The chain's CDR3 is CASSQGQSGQPQHF. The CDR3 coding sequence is TGTGCCAGCTCACAGGGACAGTCGGGTCAGCCCCAGCATTTT.

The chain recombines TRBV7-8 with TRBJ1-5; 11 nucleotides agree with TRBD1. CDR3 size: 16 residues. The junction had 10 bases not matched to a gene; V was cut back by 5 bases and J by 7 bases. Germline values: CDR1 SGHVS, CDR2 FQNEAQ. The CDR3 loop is CASSAHRDRGMQPQHF. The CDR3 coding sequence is TGTGCCAGCAGCGCCCACCGGGACAGGGGGATGCAGCCCCAGCATTTT.

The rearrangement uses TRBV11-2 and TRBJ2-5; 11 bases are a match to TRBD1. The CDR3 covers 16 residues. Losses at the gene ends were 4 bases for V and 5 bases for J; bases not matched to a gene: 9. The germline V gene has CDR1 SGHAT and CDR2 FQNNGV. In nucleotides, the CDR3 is TGTGCCAGCAGCTATCTATGGACAGGGGGCATCGAGACCCAGTACTTC. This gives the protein CASSYLWTGGIETQYF. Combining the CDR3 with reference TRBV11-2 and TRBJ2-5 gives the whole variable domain EAGVAQSPRYKIIEKRQSVAFWCNPISGHATLYWYQQILGQGPKLLIQFQNNGVVDDSQLPKDRFSAERLKGVDSTLKIQPAKLEDSAVYLCASSYLWTGGIETQYFGPGTRLLVL.

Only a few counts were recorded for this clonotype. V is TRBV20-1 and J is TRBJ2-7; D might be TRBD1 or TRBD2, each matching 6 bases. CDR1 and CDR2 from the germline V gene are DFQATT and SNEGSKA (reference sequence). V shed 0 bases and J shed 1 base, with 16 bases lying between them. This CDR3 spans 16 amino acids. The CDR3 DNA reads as TGCAGTGCTAGAGACCCGGGGGCTCTCCCATCCTACGAGCAGTACTTC. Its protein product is CSARDPGALPSYEQYF.

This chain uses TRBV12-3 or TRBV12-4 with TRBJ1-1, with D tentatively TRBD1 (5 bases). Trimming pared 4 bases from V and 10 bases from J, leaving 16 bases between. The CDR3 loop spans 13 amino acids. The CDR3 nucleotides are TGTGCCAGCAGTTCACCGTGGGGACGCGGAGCTTTCTTT. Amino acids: CASSSPWGRGAFF.

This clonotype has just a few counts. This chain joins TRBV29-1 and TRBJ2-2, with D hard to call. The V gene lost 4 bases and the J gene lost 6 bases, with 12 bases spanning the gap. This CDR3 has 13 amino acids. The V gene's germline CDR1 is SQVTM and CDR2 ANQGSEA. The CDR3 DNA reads TGCAGCGTTGTATCACGGGTAGCCGGGGAGCTGTTTTTT. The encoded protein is CSVVSRVAGELFF.

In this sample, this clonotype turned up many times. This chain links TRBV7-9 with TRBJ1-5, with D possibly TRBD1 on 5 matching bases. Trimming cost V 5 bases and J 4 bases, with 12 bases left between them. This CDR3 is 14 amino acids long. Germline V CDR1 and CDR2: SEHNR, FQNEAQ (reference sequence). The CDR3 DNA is TGTGCCAGCAGCACCGGGACCCAGAATCAGCCCCAGCATTTT. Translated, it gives CASSTGTQNQPQHF.

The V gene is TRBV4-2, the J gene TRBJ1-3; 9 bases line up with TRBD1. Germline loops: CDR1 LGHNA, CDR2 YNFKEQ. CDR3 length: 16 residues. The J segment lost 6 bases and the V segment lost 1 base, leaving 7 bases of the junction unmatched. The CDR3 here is CASSQVQGALSNTIYF. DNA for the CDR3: TGTGCCAGCAGCCAAGTACAGGGGGCGCTTTCAAACACCATATATTTT.

The CDR3 DNA is TGCGCCAGCAGCCAAGATCATTGGACAGGGACCCACAATGAGCAGTTCTTC. This translates into CASSQDHWTGTHNEQFF. The chain combines TRBV4-3 with TRBJ2-1, with 8 bases fitting TRBD1. CDR1 is LGHNA, CDR2 YSLEER, per germline. After removal of 0 bases from V and 5 bases from J, the junction contained 9 bases not matched to a gene. This CDR3 is built from 17 residues.

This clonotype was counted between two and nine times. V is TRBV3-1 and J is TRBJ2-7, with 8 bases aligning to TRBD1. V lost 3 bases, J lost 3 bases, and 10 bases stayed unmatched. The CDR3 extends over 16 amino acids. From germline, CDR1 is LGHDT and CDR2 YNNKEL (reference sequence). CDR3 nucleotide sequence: TGTGCCAGCAGCCATCACCTCAGGGACAGGTACTACGAGCAGTACTTC. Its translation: CASSHHLRDRYYEQYF.

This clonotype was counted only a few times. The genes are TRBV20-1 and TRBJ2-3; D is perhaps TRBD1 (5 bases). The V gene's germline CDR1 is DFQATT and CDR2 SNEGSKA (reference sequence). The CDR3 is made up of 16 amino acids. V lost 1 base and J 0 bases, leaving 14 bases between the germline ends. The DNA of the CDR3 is TGCAGTGCTAGAGGGGGCAGTCCCCGGAGCACAGATACGCAGTATTTT. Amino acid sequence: CSARGGSPRSTDTQYF.

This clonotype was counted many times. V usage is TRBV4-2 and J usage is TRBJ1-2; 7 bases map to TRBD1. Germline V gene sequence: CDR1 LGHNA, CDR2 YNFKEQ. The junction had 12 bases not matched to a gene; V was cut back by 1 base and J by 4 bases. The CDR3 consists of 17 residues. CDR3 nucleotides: TGTGCCAGCAGCCAAGCCCTTACAGGGGACTTCGCCTATGGCTACACCTTC. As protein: CASSQALTGDFAYGYTF.

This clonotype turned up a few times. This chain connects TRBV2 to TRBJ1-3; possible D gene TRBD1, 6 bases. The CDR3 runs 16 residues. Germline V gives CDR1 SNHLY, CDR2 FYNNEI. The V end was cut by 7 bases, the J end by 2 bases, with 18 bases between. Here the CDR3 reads CASKGEPGVPGNTIYF. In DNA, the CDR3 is TGTGCCAGCAAGGGGGAACCAGGGGTACCTGGAAACACCATATATTTT.

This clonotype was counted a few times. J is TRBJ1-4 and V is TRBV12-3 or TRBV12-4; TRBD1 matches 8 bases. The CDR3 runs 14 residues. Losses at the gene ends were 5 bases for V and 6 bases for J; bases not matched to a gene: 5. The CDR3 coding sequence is TGTGCCAGCAGTCGGGACAGGCAACATGAAAAACTGTTTTTT. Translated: CASSRDRQHEKLFF.

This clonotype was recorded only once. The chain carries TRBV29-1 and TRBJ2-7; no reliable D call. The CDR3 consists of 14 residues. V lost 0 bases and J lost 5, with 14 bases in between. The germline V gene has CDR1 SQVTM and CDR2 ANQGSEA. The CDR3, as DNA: TGCAGCGTTGAAGATCTGCGCGGAATCCACGAGCAGTACTTC. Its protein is CSVEDLRGIHEQYF.

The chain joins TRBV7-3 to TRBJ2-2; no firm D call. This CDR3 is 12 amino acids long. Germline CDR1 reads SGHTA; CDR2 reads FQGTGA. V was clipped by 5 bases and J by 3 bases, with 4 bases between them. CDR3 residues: CASSRHTGELFF. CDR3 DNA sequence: TGTGCCAGCAGCCGACACACCGGGGAGCTGTTTTTT.

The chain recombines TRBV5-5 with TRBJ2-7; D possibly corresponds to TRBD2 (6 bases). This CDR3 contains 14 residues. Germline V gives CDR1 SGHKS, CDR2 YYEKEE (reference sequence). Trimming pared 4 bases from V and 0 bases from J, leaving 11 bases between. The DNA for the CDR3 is TGTGCCAGCAGCCCGGAGGGCCCCTCCTACGAGCAGTACTTC. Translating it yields CASSPEGPSYEQYF.

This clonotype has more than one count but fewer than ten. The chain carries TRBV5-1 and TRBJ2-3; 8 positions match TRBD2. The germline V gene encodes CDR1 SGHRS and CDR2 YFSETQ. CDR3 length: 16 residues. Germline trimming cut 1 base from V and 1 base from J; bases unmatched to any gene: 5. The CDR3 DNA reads TGCGCCAGCAGCTTGTCGGGGGGGTACGGCACAGATACGCAGTATTTT. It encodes CASSLSGGYGTDTQYF.

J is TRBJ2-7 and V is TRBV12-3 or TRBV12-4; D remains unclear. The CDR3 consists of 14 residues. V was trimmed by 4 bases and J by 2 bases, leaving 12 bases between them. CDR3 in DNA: TGTGCCAGCAGTTCTCCCGGGCCTACCTACGAGCAGTACTTC. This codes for CASSSPGPTYEQYF.